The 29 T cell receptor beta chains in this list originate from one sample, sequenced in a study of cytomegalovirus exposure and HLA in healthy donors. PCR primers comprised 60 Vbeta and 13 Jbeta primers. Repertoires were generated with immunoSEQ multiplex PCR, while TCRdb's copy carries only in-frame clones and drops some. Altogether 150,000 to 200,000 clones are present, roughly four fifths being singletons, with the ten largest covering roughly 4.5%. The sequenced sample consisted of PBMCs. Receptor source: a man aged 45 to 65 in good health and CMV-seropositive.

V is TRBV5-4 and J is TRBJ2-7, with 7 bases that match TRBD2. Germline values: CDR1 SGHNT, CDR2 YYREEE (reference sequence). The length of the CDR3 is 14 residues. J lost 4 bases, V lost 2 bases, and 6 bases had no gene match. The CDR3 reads CASSLGGSGYEQYF. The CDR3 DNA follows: TGTGCCAGCAGCTTAGGCGGGAGTGGGTACGAGCAGTACTTC.

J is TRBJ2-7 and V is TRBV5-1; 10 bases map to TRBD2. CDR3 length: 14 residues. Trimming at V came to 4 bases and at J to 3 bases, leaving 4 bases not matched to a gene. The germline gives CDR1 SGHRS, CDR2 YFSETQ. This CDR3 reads CASSMGLAHYEQYF. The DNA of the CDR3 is TGCGCCAGCAGCATGGGACTAGCGCACTACGAGCAGTACTTC.

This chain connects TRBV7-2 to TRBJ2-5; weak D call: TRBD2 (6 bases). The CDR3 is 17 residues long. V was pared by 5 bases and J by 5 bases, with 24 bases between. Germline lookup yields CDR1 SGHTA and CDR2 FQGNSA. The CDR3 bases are TGTGCCAGCAGCCTAAGGTGGGGGGAGCCCCCCTCCGAGACCCAGTACTTC. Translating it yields CASSLRWGEPPSETQYF.

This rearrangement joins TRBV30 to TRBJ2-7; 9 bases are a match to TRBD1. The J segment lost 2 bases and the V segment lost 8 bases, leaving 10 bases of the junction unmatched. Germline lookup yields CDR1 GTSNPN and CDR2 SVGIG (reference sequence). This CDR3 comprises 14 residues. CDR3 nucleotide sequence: TGTGCCGGTGCGTCGGGACAGGGCCCCTACGAGCAGTACTTC. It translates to CAGASGQGPYEQYF.

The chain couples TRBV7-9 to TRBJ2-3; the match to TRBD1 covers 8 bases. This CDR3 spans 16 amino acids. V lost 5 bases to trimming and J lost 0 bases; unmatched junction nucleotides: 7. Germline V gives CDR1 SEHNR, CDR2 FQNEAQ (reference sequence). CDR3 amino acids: CASSRDTGGSTDTQYF. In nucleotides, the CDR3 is TGTGCCAGCAGCAGAGATACAGGGGGGAGCACAGATACGCAGTATTTT.

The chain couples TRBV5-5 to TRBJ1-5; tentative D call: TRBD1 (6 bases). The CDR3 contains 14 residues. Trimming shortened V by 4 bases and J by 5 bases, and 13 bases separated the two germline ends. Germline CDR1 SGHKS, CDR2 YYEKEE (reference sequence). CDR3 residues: CASSATGSHQPQHF. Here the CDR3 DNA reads TGTGCCAGCAGCGCGACAGGAAGCCATCAGCCCCAGCATTTT.

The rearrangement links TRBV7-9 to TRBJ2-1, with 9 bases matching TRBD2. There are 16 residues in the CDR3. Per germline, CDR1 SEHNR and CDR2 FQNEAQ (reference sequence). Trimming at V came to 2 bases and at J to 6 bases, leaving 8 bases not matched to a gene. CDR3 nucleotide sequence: TGTGCCAGCAGCTTAAACCTAGCGGGACTCCGCAATGAGCAGTTCTTC. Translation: CASSLNLAGLRNEQFF.

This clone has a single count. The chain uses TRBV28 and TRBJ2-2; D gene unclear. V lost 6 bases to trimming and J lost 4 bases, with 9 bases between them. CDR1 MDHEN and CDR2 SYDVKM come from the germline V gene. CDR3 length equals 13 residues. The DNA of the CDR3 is TGTGCCAGCAGCATCAGAATCACCGGGGAGCTGTTTTTT. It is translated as CASSIRITGELFF.

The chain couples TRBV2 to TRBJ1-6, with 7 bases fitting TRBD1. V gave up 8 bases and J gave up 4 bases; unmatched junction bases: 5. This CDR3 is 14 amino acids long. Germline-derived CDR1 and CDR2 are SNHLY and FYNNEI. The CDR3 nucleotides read TGTGCCAGCTCAGGACAGGCTTATAATTCACCCCTCCACTTT. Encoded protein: CASSGQAYNSPLHF.

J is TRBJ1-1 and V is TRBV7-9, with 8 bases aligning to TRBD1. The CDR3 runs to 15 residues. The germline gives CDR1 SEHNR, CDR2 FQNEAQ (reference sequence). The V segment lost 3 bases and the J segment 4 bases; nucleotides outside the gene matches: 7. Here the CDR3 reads CASSFGTGWGTEAFF. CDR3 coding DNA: TGTGCCAGCAGCTTCGGGACAGGTTGGGGCACTGAAGCTTTCTTT.

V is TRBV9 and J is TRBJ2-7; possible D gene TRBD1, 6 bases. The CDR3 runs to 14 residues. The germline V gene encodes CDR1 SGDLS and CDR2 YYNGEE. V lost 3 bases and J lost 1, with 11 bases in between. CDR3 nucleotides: TGTGCCAGCAGCGCATACAGGGATTCCTACGAGCAGTACTTC. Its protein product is CASSAYRDSYEQYF.

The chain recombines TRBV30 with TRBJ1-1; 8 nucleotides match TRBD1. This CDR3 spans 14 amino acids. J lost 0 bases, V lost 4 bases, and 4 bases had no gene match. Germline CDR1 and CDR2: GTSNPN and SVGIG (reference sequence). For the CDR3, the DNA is TGTGCCTGGAAGCGACAGGGGATGAACACTGAAGCTTTCTTT. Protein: CAWKRQGMNTEAFF.

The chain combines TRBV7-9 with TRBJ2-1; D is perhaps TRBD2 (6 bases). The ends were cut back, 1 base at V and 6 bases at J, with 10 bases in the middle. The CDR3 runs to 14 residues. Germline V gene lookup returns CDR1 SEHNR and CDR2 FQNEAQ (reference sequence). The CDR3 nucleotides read TGTGCCAGCAGCTTAGTAGGTAGCGGCAATGAGCAGTTCTTC. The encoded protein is CASSLVGSGNEQFF.

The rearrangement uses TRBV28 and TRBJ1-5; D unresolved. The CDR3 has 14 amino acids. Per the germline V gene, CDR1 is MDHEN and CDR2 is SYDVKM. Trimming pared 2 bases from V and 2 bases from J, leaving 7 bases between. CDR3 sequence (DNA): TGTGCCAGCAGTTTAATAGGAGGCAATCAGCCCCAGCATTTT. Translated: CASSLIGGNQPQHF. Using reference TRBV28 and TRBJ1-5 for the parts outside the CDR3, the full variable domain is DVKVTQSSRYLVKRTGEKVFLECVQDMDHENMFWYRQDPGLGLRLIYFSYDVKMKEKGDIPEGYSVSREKKERFSLILESASTNQTSMYLCASSLIGGNQPQHFGDGTRLSIL.

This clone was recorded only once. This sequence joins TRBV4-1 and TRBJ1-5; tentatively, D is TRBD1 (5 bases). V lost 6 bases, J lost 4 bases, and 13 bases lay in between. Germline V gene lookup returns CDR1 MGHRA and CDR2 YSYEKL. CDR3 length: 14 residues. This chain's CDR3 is CASSRTGENQPQHF. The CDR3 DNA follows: TGCGCCAGCAGTCGGACGGGGGAAAATCAGCCCCAGCATTTT.

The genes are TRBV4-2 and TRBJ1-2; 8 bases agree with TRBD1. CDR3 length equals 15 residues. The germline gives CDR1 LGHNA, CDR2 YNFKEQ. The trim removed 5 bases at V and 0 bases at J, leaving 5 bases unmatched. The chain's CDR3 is CASSATGGTNYGYTF. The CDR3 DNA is TGTGCCAGCAGCGCCACAGGGGGAACTAACTATGGCTACACCTTC.

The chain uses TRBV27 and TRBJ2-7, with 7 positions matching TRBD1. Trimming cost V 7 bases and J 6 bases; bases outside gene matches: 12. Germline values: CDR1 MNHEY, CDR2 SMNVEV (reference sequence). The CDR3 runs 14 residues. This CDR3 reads CASKRGDRVGEQYF. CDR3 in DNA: TGTGCCAGCAAGAGGGGCGACAGGGTCGGCGAGCAGTACTTC.

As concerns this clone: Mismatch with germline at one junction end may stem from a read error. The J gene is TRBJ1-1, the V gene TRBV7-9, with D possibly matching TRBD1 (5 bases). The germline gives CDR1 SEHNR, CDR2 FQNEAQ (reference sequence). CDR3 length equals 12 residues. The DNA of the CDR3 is TGTTCCAGCAGCTTAGGGGTGAGGGAAGCTTTCTTT. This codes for CSSSLGVREAFF.

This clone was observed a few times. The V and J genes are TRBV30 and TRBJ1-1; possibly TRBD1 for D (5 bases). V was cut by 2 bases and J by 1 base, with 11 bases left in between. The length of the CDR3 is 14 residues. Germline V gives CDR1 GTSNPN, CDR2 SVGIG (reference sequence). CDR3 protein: CAWSTGTQNTEAFF. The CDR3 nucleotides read TGTGCCTGGAGTACCGGGACTCAGAACACTGAAGCTTTCTTT.

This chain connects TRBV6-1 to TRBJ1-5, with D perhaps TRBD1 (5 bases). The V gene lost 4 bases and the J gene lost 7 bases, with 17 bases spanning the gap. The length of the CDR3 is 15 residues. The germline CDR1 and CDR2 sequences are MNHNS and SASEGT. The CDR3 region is CASSVALGRDQPQHF. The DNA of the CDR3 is TGTGCCAGCAGTGTTGCTTTAGGGAGGGACCAGCCCCAGCATTTT.

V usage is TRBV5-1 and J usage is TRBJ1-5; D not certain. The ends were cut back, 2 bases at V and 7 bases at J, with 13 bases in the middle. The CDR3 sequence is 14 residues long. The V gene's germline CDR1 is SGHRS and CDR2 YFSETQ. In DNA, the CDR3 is TGCGCCAGCAGCTTTGGACCAAGCGGGCAGCCCCAGCATTTT. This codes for CASSFGPSGQPQHF.

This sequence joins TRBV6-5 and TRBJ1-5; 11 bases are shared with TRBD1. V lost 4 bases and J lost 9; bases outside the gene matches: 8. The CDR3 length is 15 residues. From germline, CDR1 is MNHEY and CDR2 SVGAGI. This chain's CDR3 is CASSSGQGASRPQHF. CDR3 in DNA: TGTGCCAGCAGTTCTGGACAGGGGGCGAGTCGGCCCCAGCATTTT.

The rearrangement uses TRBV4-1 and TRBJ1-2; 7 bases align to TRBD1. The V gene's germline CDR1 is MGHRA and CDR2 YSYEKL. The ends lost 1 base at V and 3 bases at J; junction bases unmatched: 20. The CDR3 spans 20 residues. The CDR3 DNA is TGCGCCAGCAGCCAAGGGTCTTATAGGGACAGAAGACGGATTCACTATGGCTACACCTTC. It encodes CASSQGSYRDRRRIHYGYTF.

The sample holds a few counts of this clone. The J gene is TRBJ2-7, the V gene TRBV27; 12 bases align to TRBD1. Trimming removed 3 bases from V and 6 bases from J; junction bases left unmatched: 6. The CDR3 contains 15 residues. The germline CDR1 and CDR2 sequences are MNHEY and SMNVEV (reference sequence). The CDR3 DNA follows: TGTGCCAGCAGTTTGGCGGGACAGGGGGCAGGCGAGCAGTACTTC. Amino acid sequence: CASSLAGQGAGEQYF.

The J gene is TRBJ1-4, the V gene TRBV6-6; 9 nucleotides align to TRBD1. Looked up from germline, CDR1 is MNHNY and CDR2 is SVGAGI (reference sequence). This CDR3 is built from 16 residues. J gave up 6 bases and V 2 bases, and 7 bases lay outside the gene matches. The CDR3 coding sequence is TGTGCCAGCAGTTACGCGGTGTGGGACAGGGATGAAAAACTGTTTTTT. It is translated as CASSYAVWDRDEKLFF.

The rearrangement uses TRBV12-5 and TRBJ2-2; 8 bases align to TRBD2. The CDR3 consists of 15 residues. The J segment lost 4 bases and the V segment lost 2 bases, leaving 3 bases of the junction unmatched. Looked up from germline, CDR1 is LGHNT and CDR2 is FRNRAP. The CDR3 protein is CASGLTREGTGELFF. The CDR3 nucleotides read TGTGCTAGTGGTTTGACCCGGGAGGGCACCGGGGAGCTGTTTTTT.

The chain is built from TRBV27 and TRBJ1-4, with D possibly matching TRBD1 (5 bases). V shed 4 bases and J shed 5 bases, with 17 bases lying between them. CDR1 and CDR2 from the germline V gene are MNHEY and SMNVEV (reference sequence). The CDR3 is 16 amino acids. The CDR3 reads CASSSTGFTRNEKLFF. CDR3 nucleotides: TGTGCCAGCAGTTCCACAGGTTTTACTCGGAATGAAAAACTGTTTTTT.

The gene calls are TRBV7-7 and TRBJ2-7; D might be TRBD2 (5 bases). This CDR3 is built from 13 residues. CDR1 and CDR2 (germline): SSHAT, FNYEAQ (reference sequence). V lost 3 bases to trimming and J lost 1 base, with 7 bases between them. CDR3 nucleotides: TGTGCCAGCAGCTTTCGGGGTTCCTACGAGCAGTACTTC. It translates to CASSFRGSYEQYF.

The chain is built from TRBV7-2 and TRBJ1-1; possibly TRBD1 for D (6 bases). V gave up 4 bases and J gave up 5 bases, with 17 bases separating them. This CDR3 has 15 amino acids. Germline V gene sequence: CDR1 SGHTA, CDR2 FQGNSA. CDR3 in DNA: TGTGCCAGCAGCTCCCGCCAACAGGGATGGACTGAAGCTTTCTTT. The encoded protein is CASSSRQQGWTEAFF.